Listed below are T cell receptor beta chains from one sample, sequenced in a study of cytomegalovirus exposure and HLA in healthy donors. Clones were read by immunoSEQ multiplex PCR, and TCRdb kept only the in-frame ones, dropping some. The sample shows over 110,000 clones, approximately 78% of them seen only once. The material sequenced was PBMCs. All receptors come from a female donor in good health and CMV-seronegative. The CDR3 runs from the conserved cysteine through the conserved F or W. D genes are given only for firm matches. Some rows mark clone size as missing; the rest say once, few, many or name a class of expanded clone.

v_call	d_call	j_call	clone_size	cdr3_nt	cdr3_aa
TRBV6-5	NA	TRBJ1-1	few	TGTGCCAGCAGTTTTGGGGCTACTGGCGGCACTGAAGCTTTCTTT	CASSFGATGGTEAFF
TRBV6-5	NA	TRBJ1-5	NA	TGTGCCAGCCGGGGGGATCAGCCCCAGCATTTT	CASRGDQPQHF
TRBV4-3	TRBD1	TRBJ1-6	few	TGCGCCAGCAGCCAAGGACAGGGGGCGAATTCACCCCTCCACTTT	CASSQGQGANSPLHF
TRBV28	NA	TRBJ1-5	NA	TGTGCCAGCAGGAGCTTAGGAGAGCCCCAGCATTTT	CASRSLGEPQHF
TRBV19	TRBD1	TRBJ2-7	NA	TGTGCCAGTAGTATCCAAGGACAGGCTTCCTACGAGCAGTACTTC	CASSIQGQASYEQYF
TRBV2	TRBD1	TRBJ2-7	NA	TGTGCCAGCAGTGAGACAGGGACCTACGAGCAGTACTTC	CASSETGTYEQYF
TRBV9	TRBD2	TRBJ2-5	NA	TGTGCCAGCAGCGTAGCTGTCGCTAGCGGGCAAGAGACCCAGTACTTC	CASSVAVASGQETQYF
TRBV9	NA	TRBJ1-5	NA	TGTGCCAGCAGCAGAGATAGCAATCAGCCCCAGCATTTT	CASSRDSNQPQHF
TRBV6-1	NA	TRBJ1-5	NA	TGTGCCAGCCACGTCGGGAGCAATCAGCCCCAGCATTTT	CASHVGSNQPQHF
TRBV7-9	NA	TRBJ2-7	few	TGTGCCAGCAGCCCCCCGGAGGCTCCCGACGAGCAGTACTTC	CASSPPEAPDEQYF
TRBV6-1	NA	TRBJ1-4	once	TGTGCCAGCCGGGACGGACTAAATGAAAAACTGTTTTTT	CASRDGLNEKLFF
TRBV19	TRBD1	TRBJ2-3	NA	TGTGCCAGTAGTATAAGAACAGGGGGCGGGGATACGCAGTATTTT	CASSIRTGGGDTQYF
TRBV5-6	NA	TRBJ1-1	few	TGTGCCAGCAGCTTTCGGCCGGGGGAGGACACTGAAGCTTTCTTT	CASSFRPGEDTEAFF
TRBV11-3	NA	TRBJ2-5	NA	TGTGCCAGCAGCTTAGATGGGGGGTCAGAGACCCAGTACTTC	CASSLDGGSETQYF
TRBV2	TRBD2	TRBJ2-3	once	TGTGCCAGCAGTAACCTAGCGGGGGGAACAGATACGCAGTATTTT	CASSNLAGGTDTQYF
TRBV5-1	NA	TRBJ2-7	NA	TGCGCCAGCAGCTTGAACTATCAGGGTGGCGAGCAGTACTTC	CASSLNYQGGEQYF
TRBV10-3	TRBD2	TRBJ2-3	NA	TGTGCCATCAGTCTGACTAGCGGGGGGATCACAGATACGCAGTATTTT	CAISLTSGGITDTQYF
TRBV2	NA	TRBJ2-4	NA	TGTGCCAGCAGTGAATCCGTTCTCGCGGTAGCCAAAAACATTCAGTACTTC	CASSESVLAVAKNIQYF
TRBV27	NA	TRBJ1-5	NA	TGTGCCAGCAGTTCAGGGCCTGATCAGCCCCAGCATTTT	CASSSGPDQPQHF
TRBV6-5	NA	TRBJ2-7	NA	TGTGCCAGCAGTGGAGCCGTGACAGGCTTCGAGCAATACTTC	CASSGAVTGFEQYF
TRBV27	TRBD1	TRBJ2-1	NA	TGTGCCAGCAGTTTATCCGAACGCCGGGACAGTTACTACAATGAGCAGTTCTTC	CASSLSERRDSYYNEQFF
TRBV27	TRBD1	TRBJ1-2	NA	TGTGCCACTGTGACAGGGAACCATGGCTACCCCTTC	CATVTGNHGYPF
TRBV6-6	NA	TRBJ2-7	NA	TGTGCCAGCAGCCCCCCCCCTAGCGCGACCTACGAGCAGTACTTC	CASSPPPSATYEQYF
TRBV7-8	NA	TRBJ1-1	NA	TGTGCCAGCAGCTCACACCGGAGGGGACTAACTGAAGCTTTCTTT	CASSSHRRGLTEAFF